The 27 T cell receptor beta chains in this list originate from one sample, sequenced in a study of shared clonotypes between healthy human individuals. Only in-frame clones appear in the TCRdb table, and some are missing; sequencing was by immunoSEQ multiplex PCR. The data show 2 million to 2.5 million clones, with roughly 92% seen just once and 0.37% held by the top ten. The specimen was naive CD4+ T cells from PBMCs. Subset noted: CD45RA+ positively selected. These receptors were obtained from a man aged 18 to 30 in good health. Some clones in this sample may be carry-over from other donors' samples.

V is TRBV28 and J is TRBJ1-3; weak D call: TRBD1 (5 bases). Trimming cost V 3 bases and J 0 bases, with 9 bases left between them. The CDR3 is made up of 15 amino acids. The germline V gene has CDR1 MDHEN and CDR2 SYDVKM. CDR3 coding DNA: TGTGCCAGCAGTTTCGGGGCCCTCTCTGGAAACACCATATATTTT. Translated, it gives CASSFGALSGNTIYF.

This clone was seen a single time. The chain recombines TRBV11-2 with TRBJ1-4, with D maybe TRBD1 (6 bases). V dropped 5 bases and J dropped 8 bases, with 18 bases sitting between them. The CDR3 is 15 residues long. Germline loops: CDR1 SGHAT, CDR2 FQNNGV. For the CDR3, the DNA is TGTGCCAGCAGCCAGGGGTCTCTTCAATGGGAAAAACTGTTTTTT. Protein sequence: CASSQGSLQWEKLFF.

This clone was recorded once. The J gene is TRBJ2-5, the V gene TRBV28; 14 bases line up with TRBD2. The J call may be wrong; the DNA end is better matched by TRBJ2-7. The length of the CDR3 is 17 residues. Germline CDR1 and CDR2: MDHEN and SYDVKM. CDR3: CAVRGTSGRLESYEQYF. The CDR3 DNA reads as TGTGCCGTCCGTGGGACTAGCGGGAGATTAGAGTCCTACGAGCAGTACTTC.

With respect to this clone: Other DNA sequences in the same sample also yield this CDR3. V and J are TRBV5-1 and TRBJ1-6; 8 bases are a match to TRBD1. V trimming: 0 bases; J trimming: 6 bases; junction bases outside the gene matches: 5. The CDR3 extends over 16 amino acids. Germline V gives CDR1 SGHRS, CDR2 YFSETQ. CDR3 nucleotide sequence: TGCGCCAGCAGCTTGGGAGGACAGGGCGGTAATTCACCCCTCCACTTT. Residues: CASSLGGQGGNSPLHF.

The rearrangement joins TRBV5-6 to TRBJ2-5; D possibly corresponds to TRBD2 (7 bases). The germline V gene encodes CDR1 SGHDT and CDR2 YYEEEE. The CDR3 sequence is 16 residues long. Trimming cost V 0 bases and J 7 bases, with 19 bases left between them. CDR3 sequence: CASSLVGGDKFGTQYF. The CDR3 DNA sequence: TGTGCCAGCAGCTTGGTTGGGGGGGACAAGTTCGGGACCCAGTACTTC. The full variable domain, in which reference TRBV5-6 and TRBJ2-5 provide the parts outside the CDR3, is DAGVTQSPTHLIKTRGQQVTLRCSPKSGHDTVSWYQQALGQGPQFIFQYYEEEERQRGNFPDRFSGHQFPNYSSELNVNALLLGDSALYLCASSLVGGDKFGTQYFGPGTRLLVL.

Turning to this clone: This sample also contains other DNA sequences that code for the same CDR3. The V gene is TRBV9, the J gene TRBJ2-3; D gene unclear. Germline V gene lookup returns CDR1 SGDLS and CDR2 YYNGEE. V gave up 0 bases and J gave up 1 base, with 6 bases separating them. CDR3 length: 14 residues. The CDR3 sequence is CASSVAGRTDTQYF. The DNA for the CDR3 is TGTGCCAGCAGCGTAGCTGGCCGCACAGATACGCAGTATTTT. The complete variable domain, with remaining parts taken from reference TRBV9 and TRBJ2-3, reads DSGVTQTPKHLITATGQRVTLRCSPRSGDLSVYWYQQSLDQGLQFLIQYYNGEERAKGNILERFSAQQFPDLHSELNLSSLELGDSALYFCASSVAGRTDTQYFGPGTRLTVL.

The chain joins TRBV30 to TRBJ2-2, with TRBD1 matching 8 bases. Per germline, CDR1 GTSNPN and CDR2 SVGIG (reference sequence). With 1 base clipped from V and 4 bases from J, the junction kept 11 bases outside the gene matches. CDR3 length equals 17 residues. CDR3 sequence: CAWSGDTGTGVTGELFF. The CDR3 nucleotides are TGTGCCTGGAGTGGGGATACCGGGACAGGCGTCACCGGGGAGCTGTTTTTT.

The chain combines TRBV18 with TRBJ2-1; no definite D call. The CDR3 contains 16 residues. The V end was cut by 6 bases, the J end by 7 bases, with 22 bases between. Germline loops: CDR1 KGHSH, CDR2 LQKENI. In DNA, the CDR3 is TGTGCCAGCTCTCGTTCGGGCCTTACGGAGAGGAATGAGCAGTTCTTC. It yields the protein CASSRSGLTERNEQFF.

The CDR3 DNA sequence: TGTGCCAGCAGCGAGATCCGGCACGGGGAGCTGTTTTTT. It encodes CASSEIRHGELFF. This chain connects TRBV2 to TRBJ2-2, with D unresolved. CDR3 size: 13 residues. Per germline, CDR1 SNHLY and CDR2 FYNNEI. V shed 6 bases and J shed 7 bases, with 12 bases lying between them.

The chain employs TRBV2 and TRBJ2-7; possibly TRBD1 for D (5 bases). Germline loops: CDR1 SNHLY, CDR2 FYNNEI. The CDR3 extends over 13 amino acids. V was trimmed by 7 bases and J by 7 bases, leaving 17 bases between them. The CDR3 region has the DNA TGTGCCAGCATATTCGCAGGGATGGGTGAGCAGTACTTC. It yields the protein CASIFAGMGEQYF.

The V and J genes are TRBV28 and TRBJ1-4; D remains ambiguous. CDR1 is MDHEN and CDR2 is SYDVKM in the germline V gene. This CDR3 spans 16 amino acids. V gave up 3 bases and J gave up 0 bases, with 11 bases separating them. CDR3 DNA: TGTGCCAGCAGTTTTTGGGGAAGTGCAACTAATGAAAAACTGTTTTTT. As protein: CASSFWGSATNEKLFF.

The chain joins TRBV18 to TRBJ2-1; D call uncertain. The CDR3 totals 16 residues. V was clipped by 2 bases and J by 0 bases, with 11 bases between them. Germline-derived CDR1 and CDR2 are KGHSH and LQKENI. The DNA for the CDR3 is TGTGCCAGCTCACCATTAGCTGCGAGCTCCTACAATGAGCAGTTCTTC. As protein: CASSPLAASSYNEQFF.

For this clone: Other DNA sequences in the same sample also yield this CDR3. This rearrangement joins TRBV30 to TRBJ2-7, with D perhaps being TRBD1 or TRBD2 (5 bases each). The CDR3 is made up of 11 amino acids. V was cut by 2 bases and J by 4 bases, with 6 bases left in between. Germline assignment: CDR1 GTSNPN and CDR2 SVGIG (reference sequence). CDR3 amino acids: CAWSWGYEQYF. DNA of the CDR3: TGTGCCTGGAGTTGGGGGTACGAGCAGTACTTC.

The chain recombines TRBV30 with TRBJ2-7, with D possibly called TRBD1 or TRBD2 (6 bases each). V lost 2 bases and J lost 5, with 16 bases in between. From germline, CDR1 is GTSNPN and CDR2 SVGIG (reference sequence). The CDR3 spans 14 residues. The CDR3 region is CAWSKTGSGDEQYF. In DNA form, the CDR3 reads TGTGCCTGGAGTAAAACAGGGTCGGGGGACGAGCAGTACTTC.

The chain couples TRBV7-2 to TRBJ2-7, with D tentatively TRBD1 or TRBD2 (5 bases each). Germline assignment: CDR1 SGHTA and CDR2 FQGNSA. Trimming shortened V by 5 bases and J by 2 bases, and 16 bases separated the two germline ends. CDR3 length equals 15 residues. CDR3 bases: TGTGCCAGCAGCACATGGGGGATCAAAGCCTACGAGCAGTACTTC. Translated: CASSTWGIKAYEQYF.

This chain links TRBV7-2 with TRBJ1-1, with 8 nucleotides matching TRBD1. Trimming at V came to 5 bases and at J to 4 bases, leaving 9 bases not matched to a gene. Germline V CDR1 and CDR2: SGHTA, FQGNSA. This CDR3 is 15 amino acids long. In DNA, the CDR3 is TGTGCCAGCAGCCTCAGGGGGCGGGGTTCCACTGAAGCTTTCTTT. It codes for CASSLRGRGSTEAFF.

This chain joins TRBV10-3 and TRBJ1-2; the D is unclear. This CDR3 comprises 15 residues. V was trimmed by 3 bases and J by 0 bases, leaving 11 bases between them. Germline CDR1 is ENHRY and CDR2 is SYGVKD. As DNA, the CDR3 is TGTGCCATCAGTGAAAGAGAATCTACTAACTATGGCTACACCTTC. This translates into CAISERESTNYGYTF.

The V and J genes are TRBV19 and TRBJ1-5, with D perhaps matching TRBD1 (5 bases). The CDR3 runs to 16 residues. Germline V gene data show CDR1 as LNHDA and CDR2 as SQIVND (reference sequence). Trimming shortened V by 9 bases and J by 2 bases, and 20 bases separated the two germline ends. CDR3 sequence reads: CASRDGSNLGNQPQHF. Here the CDR3 DNA reads TGTGCCAGCAGGGACGGATCGAATTTAGGCAATCAGCCCCAGCATTTT.

This chain connects TRBV7-8 to TRBJ2-7; D might be TRBD1 or TRBD2, each matching 5 bases. V lost 4 bases and J lost 3, with 13 bases in between. The CDR3 covers 14 residues. Germline lookup yields CDR1 SGHVS and CDR2 FQNEAQ. CDR3 amino acids: CASSSRRDGYEQYF. The CDR3 DNA reads as TGTGCCAGCAGCTCGCGCCGGGACGGCTACGAGCAGTACTTC.

The chain joins TRBV5-4 to TRBJ2-7; TRBD1 or TRBD2 may be the D gene (5 bases each). The CDR3 length is 16 residues. CDR1 SGHNT and CDR2 YYREEE come from the germline V gene (reference sequence). The V end was cut by 0 bases, the J end by 2 bases, with 15 bases between. CDR3 in amino acids: CASSLAGTAEPYEQYF. CDR3 DNA: TGTGCCAGCAGCTTGGCCGGGACCGCAGAACCCTACGAGCAGTACTTC.

The chain carries TRBV18 and TRBJ2-1; 10 bases fit TRBD1. Per germline, CDR1 KGHSH and CDR2 LQKENI. Losses at the gene ends were 4 bases for V and 10 bases for J; bases not matched to a gene: 7. CDR3 length equals 14 residues. CDR3 loop: CASSRGTGVIEQFF. CDR3 bases: TGTGCCAGCTCACGGGGGACAGGGGTGATCGAGCAGTTCTTC.

The V call is TRBV28, the J call TRBJ2-7, with 7 bases aligning to TRBD1. V lost 6 bases, J lost 7 bases, and 12 bases stayed unmatched. The CDR3 contains 14 residues. Germline assignment: CDR1 MDHEN and CDR2 SYDVKM. This CDR3 reads CASRENRGLREQYF. The DNA of the CDR3 is TGTGCCAGCAGAGAGAACAGGGGCCTGAGGGAGCAGTACTTC.

V gene TRBV9 combines with J gene TRBJ2-1; the match to TRBD2 covers 11 bases. The CDR3 totals 16 residues. J lost 7 bases, V lost 2 bases, and 8 bases had no gene match. Per germline, CDR1 SGDLS and CDR2 YYNGEE. CDR3 sequence: CASSVFSSGRLNEQFF. As DNA, the CDR3 is TGTGCCAGCAGCGTCTTCTCTAGCGGGAGGTTAAATGAGCAGTTCTTC.

The V and J genes are TRBV7-9 and TRBJ2-1; maybe TRBD1 (6 bases). Germline V gene lookup returns CDR1 SEHNR and CDR2 FQNEAQ (reference sequence). Trimming removed 5 bases at V and 4 bases at J, with 18 bases between. The CDR3 spans 16 residues. Here the CDR3 DNA reads TGTGCCAGCAGCCCATCAGGGGCGGACTTATACAATGAGCAGTTCTTC. It translates to CASSPSGADLYNEQFF.

The chain couples TRBV7-9 to TRBJ1-5; 7 bases agree with TRBD1. J was trimmed by 2 bases and V by 5 bases; bases with no gene match: 9. CDR3 length: 16 residues. CDR1 SEHNR and CDR2 FQNEAQ come from the germline V gene (reference sequence). The CDR3 loop is CASSPRGGLGNQPQHF. CDR3 DNA sequence: TGTGCCAGCAGCCCTAGAGGGGGCTTAGGCAATCAGCCCCAGCATTTT. The whole variable domain, filled in from reference TRBV7-9 and TRBJ1-5, reads DTGVSQNPRHKITKRGQNVTFRCDPISEHNRLYWYRQTLGQGPEFLTYFQNEAQLEKSRLLSDRFSAERPKGSFSTLEIQRTEQGDSAMYLCASSPRGGLGNQPQHFGDGTRLSIL.

In this sample, this clone turned up once. V is TRBV28 and J is TRBJ2-7; D remains unclear. The CDR3 is 14 residues long. Germline V gene data show CDR1 as MDHEN and CDR2 as SYDVKM. V gave up 4 bases and J gave up 3 bases, with 13 bases separating them. CDR3 sequence (DNA): TGTGCCAGCAGTTACTCAGTAACAAGCTACGAGCAGTACTTC. Encoded protein: CASSYSVTSYEQYF.

This rearrangement joins TRBV18 to TRBJ2-7; no definite D call. Germline V gives CDR1 KGHSH, CDR2 LQKENI. V lost 3 bases and J lost 1, with 16 bases in between. The CDR3 spans 16 residues. The CDR3 sequence is CASSPNLGGASYEQYF. DNA for the CDR3: TGTGCCAGCTCACCGAACCTGGGTGGAGCGTCCTACGAGCAGTACTTC.